Here is one T cell receptor (beta chain) with its context. Its target is not known. The length of the CDR3 is 19 residues. Trimming took off 3 bases at V and 1 base at J, with 23 bases between the two ends. CDR1 and CDR2 from the germline V gene are SGHNT and YYREEE (reference sequence). This record comes from a study of CD8 T cells in ankylosing spondylitis. TCR beta libraries were made by quantitative 5'-RACE with molecular barcodes. TCRdb re-called the 5' RACE reads with MiXCR, one entry per CDR3 protein. Here the sample spans 470,000 or so distinct CDR3 sequences, 26% being singletons. The study's findings and limits: Reports say disease-linked clones showed up significantly more in matched ankylosing spondylitis synovial fluid. Earlier work had already found some motif variants in reactive arthritis synovial fluid and blood. For ankylosing spondylitis blood, a TCR beta motif of about eight highly homologous variants appeared characteristic.

This chain connects TRBV5-4 to TRBJ2-1; D possibly corresponds to TRBD1 (7 bases). Specimen: blood, either unsorted or a sorted T cell fraction (not recorded which). The receptor comes from a male donor with ankylosing spondylitis. The CDR3 DNA follows: TGTGCCAGCAGCTCCTTCTTAGCAGGGGGGAGTCTTTCCTACAATGAGCAGTTCTTC. It yields the protein CASSSFLAGGSLSYNEQFF.